A selection of T cell receptor beta chains follows, all from one sample in a study of T-cell reconstitution after alpha-beta-depleted transplantation in children. MiXCR, run by TCRdb on the PCR reads, gives a single entry per CDR3 protein. The table shows 530,000 or so distinct CDR3 sequences, with 27% occurring only once. This specimen consisted of PBMCs, obtained before TCRalphabeta/CD19-depleted stem cell transplant. The receptors derive from a boy younger than two with Wiskott-Aldrich syndrome, due to receive a stem cell transplant. CDR3s include the opening cysteine and the closing phenylalanine or tryptophan. D genes are given only for firm matches. Size is stated for part of the rows, as once, few or many counts, or as a class when the clone is expanded.

length,D,size,V,J,DNA,CDR3
18,NA,NA,TRBV12-3/TRBV12-4,TRBJ2-1,TGTGCCAGCAGTCCAACCCTATGGACGCGCTCCAATGACAATGAGCAGTTCTTC,CASSPTLWTRSNDNEQFF
13,NA,NA,TRBV5-1,TRBJ2-3,TGCGCCAGCAGCTTGGAGTGGGTAGATACGCAGTATTTT,CASSLEWVDTQYF
15,TRBD1,few,TRBV6-5,TRBJ2-2,TGTGCCAGCAGGCCCGACAGGGGGTACACCGGGGAGCTGTTTTTT,CASRPDRGYTGELFF
13,NA,NA,TRBV28,TRBJ2-7,TGTGCCAGCAGCTTAAAAGCCAGGCGGGAGCAGTACTTC,CASSLKARREQYF
15,NA,few,TRBV3-1,TRBJ2-1,TGTGCCAGCAGCCCCTGGGACAGCCAGGGGGGTGAGCAGTTCTTC,CASSPWDSQGGEQFF
15,NA,once,TRBV2,TRBJ1-5,TGTGCCAGCAGTAGGACTGAGTCTAGCAATCAGCCCCAGCATTTT,CASSRTESSNQPQHF
16,NA,NA,TRBV4-1,TRBJ1-2,TGCGCCAGCAGCCCACGACTCGTTTCGTGGGGGGATGGCTACACCTTC,CASSPRLVSWGDGYTF
15,TRBD2,NA,TRBV28,TRBJ2-5,TGTGCCAGCGGGGCTAGCGGGATTAGCCAAGAGACCCAGTACTTC,CASGASGISQETQYF
15,NA,NA,TRBV27,TRBJ1-4,TGTGCCAGCAGTTTTGCTCCGACAGTAAATGAAAAACTGTTTTTT,CASSFAPTVNEKLFF
14,NA,once,TRBV30,TRBJ2-2,TGTGCCTGGAGTAGTGGGGGCGCGACCGGGGAGCTGTTTTTT,CAWSSGGATGELFF
17,NA,NA,TRBV7-2,TRBJ2-2,TGTGCCAGCAGCCAACGTCATGGCGGGAAGAACACCGGGGAGCTGTTTTTT,CASSQRHGGKNTGELFF
16,NA,NA,TRBV18,TRBJ2-7,TGTGCCAGCTCAGGCCCTCTGACTGGTGTCTCCTACGAGCAGTACTTC,CASSGPLTGVSYEQYF
15,NA,NA,TRBV5-1,TRBJ2-2,TGCGCCAGCAGTATAACTAGTTCATATGGCGGGGAGCTGTTTTTT,CASSITSSYGGELFF
15,TRBD2,few,TRBV20-1,TRBJ2-3,TGCAGTGCACGCCTTAGCGGGAGAAGAGCAGATACGCAGTATTTT,CSARLSGRRADTQYF
13,NA,NA,TRBV20-1,TRBJ2-5,TGCAGTGCTAGTAAGAGCTACCAAGAGACCCAGTACTTC,CSASKSYQETQYF
16,TRBD1,NA,TRBV13,TRBJ1-1,TGTGCCAGCAGCTTACGGGACAGGGGAAGGAACACTGAAGCTTTCTTT,CASSLRDRGRNTEAFF
15,TRBD1,NA,TRBV28,TRBJ2-7,TGTGCCAGCAGTAGATACAGGGGGTCCCCCTACGAGCAGTACTTC,CASSRYRGSPYEQYF
16,NA,few,TRBV14,TRBJ2-1,TGTGCCAGCAGCCGACTAGGGGGGAGCTCCTACAATGAGCAGTTCTTC,CASSRLGGSSYNEQFF
15,TRBD2,NA,TRBV5-1,TRBJ2-1,TGCGCCAGCAGCTTGGATGCGGGAGGGCTACTTGAGCAGTTCTTC,CASSLDAGGLLEQFF
15,TRBD1,few,TRBV29-1,TRBJ2-1,TGCAGCGTTGAAGGTCGACAGGGTACATACAATGAGCAGTTCTTC,CSVEGRQGTYNEQFF
16,TRBD2,NA,TRBV15,TRBJ2-1,TGTGCCACCAGCAGAGGACTAGCGGACAGCGACAATGAGCAGTTCTTC,CATSRGLADSDNEQFF
16,TRBD2,NA,TRBV5-6,TRBJ2-1,TGTGCCAGCAGCCTGACTAGCCCTTACCCCTACAATGAGCAGTTCTTC,CASSLTSPYPYNEQFF
15,TRBD2,NA,TRBV18,TRBJ2-5,TGTGCCAGCTCAGAGTTGGCGGGAGCTCAAGAGACCCAGTACTTC,CASSELAGAQETQYF
13,NA,few,TRBV5-1,TRBJ2-3,TGCGCCAGCAGCGGGAGGAATACAGATACGCAGTATTTT,CASSGRNTDTQYF
15,NA,few,TRBV7-8,TRBJ1-1,TGTGCCAGCAGCCCGACGCGGACGGAGAACACTGAAGCTTTCTTT,CASSPTRTENTEAFF
14,NA,NA,TRBV10-3,TRBJ2-3,TGTGCCATCAGTGAGTCACGGTCTTGGGATACGCAGTATTTT,CAISESRSWDTQYF
15,TRBD1,NA,TRBV10-3,TRBJ2-3,TGTGCCTCACGACGGACAGGGGGCGAACAAGATACGCAGTATTTT,CASRRTGGEQDTQYF
13,NA,NA,TRBV20-1,TRBJ2-3,TGCAGTGCTACTCGGGAGCTCGCAGATACGCAGTATTTT,CSATRELADTQYF
14,NA,few,TRBV6-5,TRBJ2-7,TGTGCCAGCAGTTACTCACGCAATTCCTACGAGCAGTACTTC,CASSYSRNSYEQYF
13,NA,NA,TRBV16,TRBJ2-3,TGTGCCAGCAGCCAACTAGGAACAGATACGCAGTATTTT,CASSQLGTDTQYF
15,TRBD2,few,TRBV11-2,TRBJ2-5,TGTGCCAGCAGCTCTCGGACTAGCGCCCGGGGGACCCAGTACTTC,CASSSRTSARGTQYF
15,TRBD1,few,TRBV12-3/TRBV12-4,TRBJ2-5,TGTGCCAGCAGTTCGGGGCACAGGGGGGTGGAGACCCAGTACTTC,CASSSGHRGVETQYF
14,NA,NA,TRBV7-9,TRBJ1-1,TGTGCCAGCAGCTTACCGGGATTTGGAACTGAAGCTTTCTTT,CASSLPGFGTEAFF
14,NA,NA,TRBV5-1,TRBJ2-5,TGCGCCAGCAGCTTGGCGACTAGTAGCGAGACCCAGTACTTC,CASSLATSSETQYF
14,NA,few,TRBV20-1,TRBJ2-7,TGCAGTACCCGGCTCGGGGCGTGGGAAGGCGAGCAGTACTTC,CSTRLGAWEGEQYF
14,NA,NA,TRBV15,TRBJ2-1,TGTGCCACCAGCAGAGACCTACTAGACAATGAGCAGTTCTTC,CATSRDLLDNEQFF
15,TRBD1,NA,TRBV3-1,TRBJ1-4,TGTGCCAGCAGCCATCAGACAGGGCGGGATGAAAAACTGTTTTTT,CASSHQTGRDEKLFF
16,TRBD1,few,TRBV5-1,TRBJ2-7,TGCGCCAGCAGCTTCGAAGGGGACAGGGTTTACCACGAGCAGTACTTC,CASSFEGDRVYHEQYF
14,NA,few,TRBV5-8,TRBJ1-5,TGTGCCAGCAGCCCCGGATGGGGTACTCAGCCCCAGCATTTT,CASSPGWGTQPQHF
15,NA,NA,TRBV12-3/TRBV12-4,TRBJ2-2,TGTGCCAGCAGTTTTGGGGGGAAGAACACCGGGGAGCTGTTTTTT,CASSFGGKNTGELFF
11,NA,few,TRBV5-1,TRBJ2-4,TGCGCCAGCCATGGGGGCGACATTCAGTACTTC,CASHGGDIQYF
15,TRBD2,NA,TRBV20-1,TRBJ2-1,TGCAGTGCTATAGAGGCTAGCGGGGTCTACAATGAGCAGTTCTTC,CSAIEASGVYNEQFF
15,NA,NA,TRBV10-3,TRBJ2-5,TGTGCCATCAGTGAGAAGTTGAGGGGGATGGAGACCCAGTACTTC,CAISEKLRGMETQYF
11,NA,NA,TRBV6-1,TRBJ1-1,TGTGCCAGCAGTGAACTCTCTGAAGCTTTCTTT,CASSELSEAFF
17,TRBD2,NA,TRBV28,TRBJ2-4,TGTGCCAGCAGTTCCCCGAGTAGCGGGTATGCCAAAAACATTCAGTACTTC,CASSSPSSGYAKNIQYF
14,TRBD1,few,TRBV29-1,TRBJ2-7,TGCAGCGTTGACGGGATTGCAGGGGGCTACGAGCAGTACTTC,CSVDGIAGGYEQYF
15,NA,once,TRBV5-1,TRBJ1-6,TGCGCCAGCAGCTTGGTGATCAGCGGGAATTCACCCCTCCACTTT,CASSLVISGNSPLHF
16,NA,NA,TRBV5-1,TRBJ2-5,TGCGCCAGCAGCTTGGGCGCGGTTCTAGGACAAGAGACCCAGTACTTC,CASSLGAVLGQETQYF
12,NA,NA,TRBV20-1,TRBJ1-1,TGCAGTGCCACGCGGGTAAACACTGAAGCTTTCTTT,CSATRVNTEAFF
17,TRBD2,NA,TRBV5-1,TRBJ2-1,TGCGCCAGCAGCGGGGCCTTAGCGGGAGGGCCGAGGAATGAGCAGTTCTTC,CASSGALAGGPRNEQFF
13,NA,few,TRBV15,TRBJ1-5,TGTGCCACCAGCAGAGCACGGGGTCAGCCCCAGCATTTT,CATSRARGQPQHF
13,NA,NA,TRBV18,TRBJ1-4,TGTGCCAGCTCACCAGGGTTTGATGAAAAACTGTTTTTT,CASSPGFDEKLFF